Sequencing of this TCR beta chain was carried out in a study of T cell responses to AZD1222 COVID-19 vaccine. The study, taken as a whole, reports: Spike-specific TCR depth and breadth grew after two AZD1222 doses. Baseline serology detected seropositivity in only six or seven AZD1222 recipients.

This clone was seen a few times. Its antigen remains unidentified. Profiled with immunoSEQ multiplex PCR; TCRdb holds only in-frame clones, not every one. The table lists fewer than 300,000 clones, approximately 93% of them singletons. The CDR3 is 12 amino acids. Germline CDR1 reads SGHVS; CDR2 reads FQNEAQ. The ends were cut back, 5 bases at V and 4 bases at J, with 8 bases in the middle. This sequence originates from an adult in good health. The sequencing here drew on peripheral blood, taken on day 0 of AZD1222 vaccination. This chain joins TRBV7-8 and TRBJ1-2, with D unresolved. The CDR3 region has the DNA TGTGCCAGCAGCCCTCATAGCTATGGCTACACCTTC. Translated: CASSPHSYGYTF.